The rows below give T cell receptor beta chains drawn from one sample of a study of identical twins. TCRdb itself ran the 5' RACE reads through MiXCR, one entry per CDR3 protein. The top ten clones hold 3.5% to 4% of a sample with around 250,000 distinct CDR3 sequences, about 7.3% of them seen once. The same sample was also used in a study of yellow fever vaccine responses in identical twins.

What was sequenced was memory (CD45RO+) T cells sorted from blood. These receptors were taken from a woman between 18 and 29 years old in good health. The conserved cysteine and the conserved F or W are not part of the CDR3 here. Where a row states a size, it is once, few, many or the class of an expanded clone; other rows omit it.

J | size | V | CDR3
TRBJ1-6 | many | TRBV3-1 | ASSRRDRVHSPLH
TRBJ2-1 | - | TRBV28 | ASSPLRKKRRGYNEQF
TRBJ2-7 | few | TRBV11-3 | ASSSGQPQGEQY
TRBJ2-1 | few | TRBV12-3/TRBV12-4 | ASSPSGKIYNEQF
TRBJ2-3 | many | TRBV7-6 | ASSLAGFLAGGTDTQY
TRBJ1-5 | many | TRBV15 | ATSREGIDNQPQH
TRBJ2-5 | many | TRBV29-1 | SVERDRVKTQY
TRBJ2-3 | - | TRBV20-1 | SADTGAGTDTQY
TRBJ2-7 | - | TRBV5-6 | ASTSDDSSYEQY
TRBJ1-1 | - | TRBV5-1 | ASSLLGQKMNTEAF
TRBJ2-5 | - | TRBV4-2 | ASSQGGGDQETQY
TRBJ1-5 | - | TRBV5-5 | ASSETGGSNQPQH
TRBJ1-6 | few | TRBV20-1 | SASRGQGDSPLH
TRBJ2-1 | - | TRBV20-1 | SARDVKGSYNEQF
TRBJ1-1 | many | TRBV5-1 | ASSFARDRDSRAEAF
TRBJ2-2 | - | TRBV28 | ASSYLAGGTSAGELF
TRBJ2-1 | many | TRBV5-1 | ASSLSSGGPNEQF
TRBJ2-2 | - | TRBV27 | ASSLIAGYTGELF
TRBJ1-5 | few | TRBV27 | ASSLGNRLPQH
TRBJ2-7 | many | TRBV10-2 | ASRRGGGSSYEQY
TRBJ2-7 | - | TRBV6-5 | ASSYSTSGPYEQY
TRBJ2-3 | - | TRBV27 | ASSFDRGSASSTDTQY
TRBJ2-1 | many | TRBV7-3 | ASSPSSQYNEQF
TRBJ2-3 | - | TRBV7-3 | ASSFYTGGVTQY
TRBJ2-1 | - | TRBV27 | ASSRRNQGAGYNEQF
TRBJ1-1 | many | TRBV9 | ASSVELVAAEAF
TRBJ2-7 | few | TRBV2 | ASSVELGNYEQY
TRBJ1-6 | many | TRBV6-5 | ASSYGQSSYNSPLH
TRBJ2-3 | many | TRBV2 | ATSTGEVPDTQY
TRBJ2-1 | - | TRBV29-1 | SVAYNEQF
TRBJ2-1 | few | TRBV6-1 | AYGGGPSSYNEQF
TRBJ2-1 | many | TRBV29-1 | SFSSYNEQF
TRBJ2-7 | many | TRBV4-2 | ASSQVLAGAADEQY
TRBJ2-2 | - | TRBV28 | ASTPRGVSGELF
TRBJ2-1 | few | TRBV5-5 | ASSLPRTGAGDEQF
TRBJ2-7 | many | TRBV5-1 | ASSFGTSGEQY
TRBJ2-2 | - | TRBV20-1 | SAPDRGRGELF
TRBJ2-5 | many | TRBV5-1 | ASSFGSRGRETQY
TRBJ1-4 | few | TRBV12-3/TRBV12-4 | ASSAWPKATNEKLF
TRBJ2-7 | many | TRBV12-3/TRBV12-4 | ASSLRQVIPYEQY
TRBJ2-2 | many | TRBV12-3/TRBV12-4 | ASSPPVGTGELF
TRBJ1-5 | few | TRBV7-2 | ASSPARQGGSNQPQH
TRBJ2-7 | many | TRBV3-1 | ASSSTGGLEQY
TRBJ1-2 | many | TRBV12-3/TRBV12-4 | ASRRTGDSNYGYT